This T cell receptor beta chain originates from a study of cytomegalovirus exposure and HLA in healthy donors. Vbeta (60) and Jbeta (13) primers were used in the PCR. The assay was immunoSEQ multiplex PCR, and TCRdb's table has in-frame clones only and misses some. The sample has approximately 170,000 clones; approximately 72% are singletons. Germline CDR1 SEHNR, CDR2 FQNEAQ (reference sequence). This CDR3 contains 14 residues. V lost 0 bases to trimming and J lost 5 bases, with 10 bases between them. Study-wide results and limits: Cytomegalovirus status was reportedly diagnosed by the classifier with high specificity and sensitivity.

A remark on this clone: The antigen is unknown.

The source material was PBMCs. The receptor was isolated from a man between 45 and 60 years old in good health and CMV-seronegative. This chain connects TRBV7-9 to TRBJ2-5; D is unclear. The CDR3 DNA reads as TGTGCCAGCAGCTTAGCCGTATCGCAGGAGACCCAGTACTTC. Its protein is CASSLAVSQETQYF.